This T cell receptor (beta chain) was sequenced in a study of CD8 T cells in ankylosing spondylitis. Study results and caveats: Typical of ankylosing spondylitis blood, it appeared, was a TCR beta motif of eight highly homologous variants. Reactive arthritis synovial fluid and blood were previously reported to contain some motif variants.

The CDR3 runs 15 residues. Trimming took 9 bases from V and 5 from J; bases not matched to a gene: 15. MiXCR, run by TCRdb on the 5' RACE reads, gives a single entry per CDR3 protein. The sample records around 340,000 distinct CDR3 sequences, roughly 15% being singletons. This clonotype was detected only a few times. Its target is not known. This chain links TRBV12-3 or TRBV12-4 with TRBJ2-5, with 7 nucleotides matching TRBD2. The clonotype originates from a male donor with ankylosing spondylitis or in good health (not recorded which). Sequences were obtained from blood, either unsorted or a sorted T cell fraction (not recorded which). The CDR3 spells CASLLGGSVGETQYF. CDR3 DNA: TGTGCCAGTCTTCTCGGCGGGAGCGTCGGCGAGACCCAGTACTTC.